This T cell receptor (beta chain) was identified during a study of immune evolution from preneoplasia to lung adenocarcinoma. The assay was immunoSEQ multiplex PCR, and TCRdb's table has in-frame clones only and misses some. Of over 14,000 clones listed, approximately 78% are singletons. The CDR3 runs to 15 residues. CDR1 LNHDA and CDR2 SQIVND come from the germline V gene (reference sequence). Trimming removed 4 bases at V and 5 bases at J, with 14 bases between. The count of this clone is one. The source of this sequence is a person aged 70 to 79 with lung adenocarcinoma. Sequenced: FFPE minimally invasive lung adenocarcinoma tissue. This chain joins TRBV19 and TRBJ1-4, with D possibly matching TRBD1 (6 bases). CDR3 loop: CASSTQTGTNEKLFF. CDR3 nucleotides: TGTGCCAGTAGTACCCAGACAGGCACAAATGAAAAACTGTTTTTT.